The 32 T cell receptor beta chains given below trace back to one sample, sequenced in a study of blood T cell repertoires in COVID-19. Clones were sequenced by immunoSEQ multiplex PCR, and TCRdb holds only the in-frame ones, with some missing. This table holds over 150,000 clones, about four fifths found once. Sequenced sample: peripheral blood. The origin of the receptors is a woman aged 70-85 years with COVID-19, enrolled during active disease.

This clone occurred a few times. The chain links TRBV24-1 to TRBJ2-3, with 10 bases fitting TRBD2. V was clipped by 0 bases and J by 3 bases; unmatched bases: 8. CDR1 and CDR2 from the germline V gene are KGHDR and SFDVKD. CDR3 length: 18 residues. The CDR3: CATSDLRASGSRTDTQYF. The DNA of the CDR3 is TGTGCCACCAGTGATTTGAGGGCTAGCGGGAGCAGGACAGATACGCAGTATTTT.

This sequence joins TRBV19 and TRBJ1-1; 10 bases fit TRBD1. The CDR3 spans 13 residues. Trimming removed 11 bases from V and 5 bases from J; junction bases left unmatched: 8. The V gene's germline CDR1 is LNHDA and CDR2 SQIVND (reference sequence). CDR3 nucleotides: TGTGCCTGTGACAGGGGGCTGGAGACTGAAGCTTTCTTT. Translated: CACDRGLETEAFF.

J is TRBJ1-2 and V is TRBV7-2; 8 bases match TRBD1. J gave up 8 bases and V 4 bases, and 12 bases lay outside the gene matches. There are 15 residues in the CDR3. The germline CDR1 and CDR2 sequences are SGHTA and FQGNSA. CDR3 residues: CASSSRQGSSWGYTF. CDR3 DNA: TGTGCCAGCAGCTCAAGACAGGGGAGTTCGTGGGGCTACACCTTC. The full variable domain, in which reference TRBV7-2 and TRBJ1-2 provide the parts outside the CDR3, is GAGVSQSPSNKVTEKGKDVELRCDPISGHTALYWYRQSLGQGLEFLIYFQGNSAPDKSGLPSDRFSAERTGGSVSTLTIQRTQQEDSAVYLCASSSRQGSSWGYTFGSGTRLTVV.

V is TRBV24-1 and J is TRBJ2-3; D may be TRBD2 (7 bases). Trimming left V 5 bases short and J 6 bases short, with 20 bases between. Germline-derived CDR1 and CDR2 are KGHDR and SFDVKD. The CDR3 contains 16 residues. This CDR3 is CATSAPSRGGDDTQYF. For the CDR3, the DNA is TGTGCCACCAGTGCCCCCAGTAGGGGGGGCGATGATACGCAGTATTTT.

The chain recombines TRBV28 with TRBJ2-5; TRBD2 aligns across 10 bases. Germline V gives CDR1 MDHEN, CDR2 SYDVKM. The CDR3 consists of 17 residues. V shed 7 bases, J shed 5 bases, and the junction held 16 bases outside the gene matches. The CDR3 here is CASIPGGSGRFWETQYF. The CDR3, as DNA: TGTGCCAGCATCCCTGGCGGTAGCGGGAGGTTTTGGGAGACCCAGTACTTC.

This clone showed up just once. This chain links TRBV9 with TRBJ2-1, with 9 bases aligning to TRBD2. The V gene's germline CDR1 is SGDLS and CDR2 YYNGEE. V lost 3 bases, J lost 4 bases, and 8 bases stayed unmatched. This CDR3 region has 16 residues. The CDR3 sequence: CASSGGLAGEYNEQFF. The CDR3 DNA reads as TGTGCCAGCAGCGGGGGATTAGCGGGAGAGTACAATGAGCAGTTCTTC.

The V call is TRBV6-1, the J call TRBJ2-3; TRBD2 aligns across 7 bases. Germline V gives CDR1 MNHNS, CDR2 SASEGT. The CDR3 runs to 14 residues. Trimming at V came to 6 bases and at J to 0 bases, leaving 3 bases not matched to a gene. In DNA form, the CDR3 reads TGTGCCAGCAGAGTTAGCGGGAGCACAGATACGCAGTATTTT. Protein: CASRVSGSTDTQYF.

This chain links TRBV4-1 with TRBJ2-7; 10 nucleotides align to TRBD1. The length of the CDR3 is 15 residues. With V trimmed by 3 bases and J by 1 base, 3 bases remained unmatched. The germline V gene encodes CDR1 MGHRA and CDR2 YSYEKL. The CDR3 nucleotides are TGCGCCAGCAGCCACGGACAGGGGGGGTCCTACGAGCAGTACTTC. Residues: CASSHGQGGSYEQYF.

V gene TRBV10-2 combines with J gene TRBJ2-3, with a possible D match to TRBD2 (6 bases). Trimming took off 0 bases at V and 3 bases at J, with 22 bases between the two ends. This CDR3 comprises 19 residues. Per germline, CDR1 WSHSY and CDR2 SAAADI. CDR3 nucleotides: TGCGCCAGCAGTGAGTCGGGCTGGGGGGACCAAAAAGGGACAGATACGCAGTATTTT. Its translation is CASSESGWGDQKGTDTQYF.

V is TRBV28 and J is TRBJ1-1; perhaps TRBD1 as D (6 bases). The germline CDR1 and CDR2 sequences are MDHEN and SYDVKM. V shed 5 bases and J shed 6 bases, with 10 bases lying between them. The CDR3 runs to 12 residues. CDR3: CASSTQGPEAFF. The CDR3 DNA is TGTGCCAGCAGTACACAGGGCCCTGAAGCTTTCTTT.

J is TRBJ2-5 and V is TRBV18, with D possibly TRBD2 on 5 matching bases. Germline lookup yields CDR1 KGHSH and CDR2 LQKENI. The CDR3 sequence is 13 residues long. V was pared by 4 bases and J by 3 bases, with 9 bases between. CDR3: CASSRNGEETQYF. The DNA for the CDR3 is TGTGCCAGCTCACGGAACGGGGAAGAGACCCAGTACTTC.

The V call is TRBV7-9, the J call TRBJ2-7, with 12 bases fitting TRBD2. Germline-derived CDR1 and CDR2 are SEHNR and FQNEAQ (reference sequence). Losses at the gene ends were 6 bases for V and 6 bases for J; bases not matched to a gene: 6. The CDR3 covers 14 residues. The CDR3 region has the DNA TGTGCCAGCAGGGCACTAGCGGGGGGCCTCGAGCAGTACTTC. The encoded protein is CASRALAGGLEQYF. Together with reference TRBV7-9 and TRBJ2-7, the CDR3 gives the full variable domain: DTGVSQNPRHKITKRGQNVTFRCDPISEHNRLYWYRQTLGQGPEFLTYFQNEAQLEKSRLLSDRFSAERPKGSFSTLEIQRTEQGDSAMYLCASRALAGGLEQYFGPGTRLTVT.

V is TRBV3-1 (or the pseudogene TRBV3-2) and J is TRBJ2-3; TRBD2 matches at 7 bases. V shed 5 bases, J shed 0 bases, and the junction held 8 bases outside the gene matches. Germline V gives CDR1 LGHDT, CDR2 YNNKEL (reference sequence). CDR3 length: 16 amino acids. CDR3 in amino acids: CASSSWGLSSTDTQYF. CDR3 coding DNA: TGTGCCAGCAGCTCCTGGGGACTATCAAGCACAGATACGCAGTATTTT.

The genes are TRBV7-2 and TRBJ2-7, with 9 bases identical to TRBD2. CDR3 size: 15 residues. The V segment lost 4 bases and the J segment 2 bases; nucleotides outside the gene matches: 6. Germline-derived CDR1 and CDR2 are SGHTA and FQGNSA. For the CDR3, the DNA is TGTGCCAGCAGCTCTTTAGCGGGGGAAACCTACGAGCAGTACTTC. Protein: CASSSLAGETYEQYF.

The rearrangement uses TRBV7-2 and TRBJ2-4; tentative D call: TRBD1 (6 bases). Trimming cost V 10 bases and J 5 bases, with 21 bases left between them. Germline values: CDR1 SGHTA, CDR2 FQGNSA. The CDR3 has 15 residues. CDR3 in DNA: TGTGCCACTTCGCTGGACAGCCCGTCGCAAAACATTCAGTACTTC. Its protein is CATSLDSPSQNIQYF.

The chain recombines TRBV28 with TRBJ1-2, with 12 bases aligning to TRBD1. The CDR3 runs 15 residues. J gave up 6 bases and V 6 bases, and 8 bases lay outside the gene matches. Germline V lookup: CDR1 MDHEN, CDR2 SYDVKM. In DNA, the CDR3 is TGTGCCAGCAGCCCTGGCGGGACAGGGGGCGATGGCTACACCTTC. Residues: CASSPGGTGGDGYTF.

The chain is built from TRBV2 and TRBJ2-5; D remains unclear. The CDR3 is 12 amino acids. V lost 4 bases to trimming and J lost 4 bases, with 7 bases between them. Per germline, CDR1 SNHLY and CDR2 FYNNEI. As DNA, the CDR3 is TGTGCCAGCAGTGTTACGGGAGAGACCCAGTACTTC. Translation: CASSVTGETQYF.

The rearrangement links TRBV4-3 to TRBJ2-7, with TRBD2 matching 13 bases. The CDR3 contains 17 residues. Trimming took 1 base from V and 4 from J; bases not matched to a gene: 7. Germline loops: CDR1 LGHNA, CDR2 YSLEER. The CDR3 here is CASSQVGGTSGKYEQYF. CDR3 in DNA: TGCGCCAGCAGCCAAGTAGGCGGGACTAGCGGGAAATACGAGCAGTACTTC.

V gene TRBV28 combines with J gene TRBJ1-5; D is undetermined. Germline V lookup: CDR1 MDHEN, CDR2 SYDVKM. This CDR3 is 12 amino acids long. V was shortened by 7 bases and J by 4 bases, with 8 bases between the two germline ends. The CDR3 bases are TGTGCCAGCACAGGCCCGAATCAGCCCCAGCATTTT. This gives the protein CASTGPNQPQHF.

The chain recombines TRBV7-6 with TRBJ1-4; D may be TRBD1 (5 bases). V was cut by 5 bases and J by 0 bases, with 16 bases left in between. CDR1 is SGHVS and CDR2 is FNYEAQ in the germline V gene. This CDR3 spans 17 amino acids. The CDR3 loop reads CASSPNRGVATNEKLFF. Here the CDR3 DNA reads TGTGCCAGCAGCCCCAATCGGGGGGTTGCAACTAATGAAAAACTGTTTTTT.

The genes are TRBV30 and TRBJ1-6; the D is unclear. Trimming left V 3 bases short and J 0 bases short, with 12 bases between. CDR1 is GTSNPN and CDR2 is SVGIG in the germline V gene (reference sequence). The CDR3 sequence is 16 residues long. CDR3 nucleotide sequence: TGTGCCTGGAGGGCCGGGAGTAGCTCCTATAATTCACCCCTCCACTTT. This codes for CAWRAGSSSYNSPLHF.

V is TRBV2 and J is TRBJ1-6, with D perhaps matching TRBD1 (6 bases). Trimming removed 2 bases from V and 7 bases from J, with 12 bases in between. Germline CDR1 and CDR2: SNHLY and FYNNEI. The length of the CDR3 is 15 residues. CDR3 in DNA: TGTGCCAGCAGTGAATCCGGACAGAGGAATTCACCCCTCCACTTT. Translation: CASSESGQRNSPLHF.

This clone was counted only a few times. The chain is built from TRBV5-4 and TRBJ2-2; 15 bases fit TRBD2. The CDR3 extends over 19 amino acids. Losses at the gene ends were 4 bases for V and 0 bases for J; bases not matched to a gene: 7. CDR1 SGHNT and CDR2 YYREEE come from the germline V gene (reference sequence). The CDR3 nucleotides read TGTGCCAGCAGCCTGGTGGGACTAGCGGGAGGCACGAACACCGGGGAGCTGTTTTTT. As protein: CASSLVGLAGGTNTGELFF.

V is TRBV2 and J is TRBJ1-2; 8 bases align to TRBD1. The V gene end was trimmed by 6 bases and the J gene end by 10 bases; junction bases not matched to a gene: 7. Germline CDR1 and CDR2: SNHLY and FYNNEI. The CDR3 is made up of 12 amino acids. The DNA of the CDR3 is TGTGCCAGCAGGGCAGGGGGCCTCGACTACACCTTC. Translated, it gives CASRAGGLDYTF.

The genes are TRBV5-1 and TRBJ1-3, with D maybe TRBD1 (6 bases). This CDR3 has 14 residues. Between the trimmed V and J ends, which lost 1 base and 8 bases, there was a span of 13 bases. CDR1 SGHRS and CDR2 YFSETQ come from the germline V gene. CDR3 loop: CASSLSGQIDTIYF. The CDR3 coding sequence is TGCGCCAGCAGCTTGAGTGGACAGATTGACACCATATATTTT.

CDR3 loop: CASSLAVTRRQIDNEQFF. In nucleotides, the CDR3 is TGTGCCAGCAGCTTAGCTGTGACGCGGCGGCAAATCGACAATGAGCAGTTCTTC. This chain links TRBV7-3 with TRBJ2-1; D is unresolved. Trimming pared 2 bases from V and 5 bases from J, leaving 22 bases between. Germline assignment: CDR1 SGHTA and CDR2 FQGTGA. The CDR3 runs to 18 residues.

This chain joins TRBV7-3 and TRBJ2-1; D ambiguous. Looked up from germline, CDR1 is SGHTA and CDR2 is FQGTGA. Trimming stripped 3 bases from V and 0 bases from J, with 9 bases between. CDR3 length equals 15 residues. The DNA for the CDR3 is TGTGCCAGCAGCTTTCTTCCGAGCTCCTACAATGAGCAGTTCTTC. Translation gives CASSFLPSSYNEQFF.

This CDR3 reads CASSIDWNSYEQYF. The CDR3 DNA is TGTGCCAGTAGTATAGATTGGAACAGCTACGAGCAGTACTTC. The V gene is TRBV19, the J gene TRBJ2-7; D gene unclear. The CDR3 sequence is 14 residues long. V shed 0 bases and J shed 3 bases, with 9 bases lying between them. Germline loops: CDR1 LNHDA, CDR2 SQIVND (reference sequence).

The genes are TRBV19 and TRBJ1-5; a possible D gene is TRBD1 (5 bases). Per germline, CDR1 LNHDA and CDR2 SQIVND (reference sequence). Deletions cut 8 bases from V and 0 bases from J, with 20 bases between. The CDR3 spans 17 residues. CDR3 region: CASPTVGGPLSNQPQHF. CDR3 sequence (DNA): TGTGCCAGTCCTACCGTCGGGGGACCACTTAGCAATCAGCCCCAGCATTTT.

The J gene is TRBJ2-1, the V gene TRBV7-9; weak D call: TRBD2 (5 bases). Germline values: CDR1 SEHNR, CDR2 FQNEAQ (reference sequence). V lost 2 bases to trimming and J lost 5 bases, with 13 bases between them. CDR3 size: 15 residues. CDR3 nucleotides: TGTGCCAGCAGCTTATTGGGAGACATCAACAATGAGCAGTTCTTC. This codes for CASSLLGDINNEQFF.

V and J are TRBV19 and TRBJ2-1, with D possibly being TRBD2 (6 bases). Germline CDR1 reads LNHDA; CDR2 reads SQIVND (reference sequence). The CDR3 has 16 residues. The V end was cut by 6 bases, the J end by 3 bases, with 18 bases between. CDR3 bases: TGTGCCAGTAGCCATCCCGGGCTAGCGTTCTACAATGAGCAGTTCTTC. This translates into CASSHPGLAFYNEQFF. The full variable domain, its missing parts supplied by reference TRBV19 and TRBJ2-1, is DGGITQSPKYLFRKEGQNVTLSCEQNLNHDAMYWYRQDPGQGLRLIYYSQIVNDFQKGDIAEGYSVSREKKESFPLTVTSAQKNPTAFYLCASSHPGLAFYNEQFFGPGTRLTVL.

The chain couples TRBV4-2 to TRBJ2-3, with TRBD1 matching over 7 bases. The V and J ends lost 4 bases and 2 bases, in that order; junction bases with no gene match: 9. This CDR3 region has 16 residues. Germline V CDR1 and CDR2: LGHNA, YNFKEQ. CDR3 DNA: TGTGCCAGCAGCCGTATCCGGGACAGAGACACAGATACGCAGTATTTT. Protein: CASSRIRDRDTDTQYF.